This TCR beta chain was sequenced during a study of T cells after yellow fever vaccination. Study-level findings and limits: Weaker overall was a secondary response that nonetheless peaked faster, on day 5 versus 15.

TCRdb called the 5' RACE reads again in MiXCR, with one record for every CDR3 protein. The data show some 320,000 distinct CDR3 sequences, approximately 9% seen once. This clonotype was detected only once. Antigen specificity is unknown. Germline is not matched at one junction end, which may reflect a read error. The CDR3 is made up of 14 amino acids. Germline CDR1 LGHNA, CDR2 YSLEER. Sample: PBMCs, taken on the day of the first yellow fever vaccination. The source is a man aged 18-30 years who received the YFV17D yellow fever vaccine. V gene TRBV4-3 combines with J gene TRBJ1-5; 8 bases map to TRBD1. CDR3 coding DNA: TGCGCCAGCAGCTCGGACAGGGCGAGTCAGCCCCAGCGTTTT. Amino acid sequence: CASSSDRASQPQRF.